A single T cell receptor beta chain is shown here with its context. Its target is not known. The data were taken from a study of cytomegalovirus exposure and HLA in healthy donors. Study outcomes and limitations: TCR beta chains numbering 164 were designated cytomegalovirus-associated. Whilst most TCR sequences proved rare, a subset of public TCRs occurred across many donors.

This CDR3 has 16 amino acids. Germline CDR1 SGHAT, CDR2 FQNNGV. The V and J ends lost 5 bases and 6 bases, in that order; junction bases with no gene match: 12. TCRdb's table, derived via immunoSEQ multiplex PCR, lists solely in-frame clones and lacks some. This table has 55,000 to 75,000 clones, approximately 93% appearing once. The chain employs TRBV11-2 and TRBJ2-3; 9 bases agree with TRBD2. The receptor comes from a man between 18 and 35 years old in good health and CMV-seropositive. The sequenced sample consisted of PBMCs. The CDR3: CASSPKLRGGWDTQYF. For the CDR3, the DNA is TGTGCCAGCAGCCCCAAATTGCGGGGGGGTTGGGATACGCAGTATTTT.